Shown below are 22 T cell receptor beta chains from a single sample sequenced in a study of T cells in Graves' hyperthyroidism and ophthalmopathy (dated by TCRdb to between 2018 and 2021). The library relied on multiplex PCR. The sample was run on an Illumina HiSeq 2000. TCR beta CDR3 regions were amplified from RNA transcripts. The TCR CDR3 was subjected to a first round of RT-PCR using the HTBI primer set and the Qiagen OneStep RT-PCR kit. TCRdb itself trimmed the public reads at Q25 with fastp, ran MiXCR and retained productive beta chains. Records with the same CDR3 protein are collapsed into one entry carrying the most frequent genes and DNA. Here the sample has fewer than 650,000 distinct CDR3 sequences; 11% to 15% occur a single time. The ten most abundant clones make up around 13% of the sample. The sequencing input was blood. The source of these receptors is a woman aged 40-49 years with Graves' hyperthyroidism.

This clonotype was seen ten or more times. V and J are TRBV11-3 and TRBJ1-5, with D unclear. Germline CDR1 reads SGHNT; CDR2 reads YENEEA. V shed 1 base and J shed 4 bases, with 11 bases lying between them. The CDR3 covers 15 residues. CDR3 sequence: CASSLGFGQNQPQHF. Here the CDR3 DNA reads TGTGCCAGCAGCTTAGGGTTTGGGCAAAATCAGCCCCAGCATTTT. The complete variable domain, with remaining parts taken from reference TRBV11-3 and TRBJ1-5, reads EAGVVQSPRYKIIEKKQPVAFWCNPISGHNTLYWYLQNLGQGPELLIRYENEEAVDDSQLPKDRFSAERLKGVDSTLKIQPAELGDSAVYLCASSLGFGQNQPQHFGDGTRLSIL.

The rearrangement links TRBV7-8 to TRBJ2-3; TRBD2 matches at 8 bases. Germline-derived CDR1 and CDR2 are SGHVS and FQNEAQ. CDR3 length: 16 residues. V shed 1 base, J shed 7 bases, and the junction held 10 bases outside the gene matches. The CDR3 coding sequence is TGTGCCAGCAGCTTAGTCACCGTAGCGGGACTAAATACGCAGTATTTT. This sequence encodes CASSLVTVAGLNTQYF.

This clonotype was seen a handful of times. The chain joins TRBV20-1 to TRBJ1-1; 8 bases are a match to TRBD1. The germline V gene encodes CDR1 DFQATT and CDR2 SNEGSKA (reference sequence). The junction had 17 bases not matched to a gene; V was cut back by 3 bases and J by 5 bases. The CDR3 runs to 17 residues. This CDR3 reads CSASRERVTGVGTEAFF. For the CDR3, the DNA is TGCAGTGCTAGTAGAGAGAGGGTGACAGGGGTTGGTACTGAAGCTTTCTTT.

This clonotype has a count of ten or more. The CDR3 reads CASSEGLADSYNEQFF. The CDR3 DNA follows: TGTGCCAGCAGTGAGGGACTAGCGGACTCCTACAATGAGCAGTTCTTC. V and J are TRBV2 and TRBJ2-1; 11 bases match TRBD2. The CDR3 covers 16 residues. Germline CDR1 and CDR2: SNHLY and FYNNEI. Unmatched junction bases numbered 1, after V lost 3 bases and J lost 0 bases.

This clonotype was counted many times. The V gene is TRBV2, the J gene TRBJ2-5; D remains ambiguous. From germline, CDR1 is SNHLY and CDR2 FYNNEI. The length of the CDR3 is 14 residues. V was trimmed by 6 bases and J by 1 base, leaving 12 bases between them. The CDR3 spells CASRHTEVQETQYF. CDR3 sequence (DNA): TGTGCCAGCAGACACACAGAAGTCCAAGAGACCCAGTACTTC.

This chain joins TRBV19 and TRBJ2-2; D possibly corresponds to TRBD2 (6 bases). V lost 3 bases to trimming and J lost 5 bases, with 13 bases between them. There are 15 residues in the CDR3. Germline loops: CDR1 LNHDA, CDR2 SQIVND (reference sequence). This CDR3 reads CASSMIGSGTGELFF. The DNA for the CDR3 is TGTGCCAGTAGTATGATCGGGAGCGGGACCGGGGAGCTGTTTTTT. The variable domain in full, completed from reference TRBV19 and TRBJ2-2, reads DGGITQSPKYLFRKEGQNVTLSCEQNLNHDAMYWYRQDPGQGLRLIYYSQIVNDFQKGDIAEGYSVSREKKESFPLTVTSAQKNPTAFYLCASSMIGSGTGELFFGEGSRLTVL.

CDR3 sequence: CASSIASGSSEQFF. CDR3 DNA: TGTGCCAGTAGTATAGCTAGCGGGAGTTCTGAGCAGTTCTTC. The V and J genes are TRBV19 and TRBJ2-1; 10 bases map to TRBD2. This CDR3 region has 14 residues. Germline V CDR1 and CDR2: LNHDA, SQIVND (reference sequence). The trim removed 1 base at V and 9 bases at J, leaving 3 bases unmatched.

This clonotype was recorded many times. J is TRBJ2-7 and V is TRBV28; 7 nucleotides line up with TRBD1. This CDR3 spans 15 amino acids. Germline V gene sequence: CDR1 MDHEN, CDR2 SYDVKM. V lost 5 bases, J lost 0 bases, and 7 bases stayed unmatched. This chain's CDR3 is CASSLTGSFSYEQYF. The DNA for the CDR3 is TGTGCCAGCAGTCTGACAGGGTCCTTCTCCTACGAGCAGTACTTC.

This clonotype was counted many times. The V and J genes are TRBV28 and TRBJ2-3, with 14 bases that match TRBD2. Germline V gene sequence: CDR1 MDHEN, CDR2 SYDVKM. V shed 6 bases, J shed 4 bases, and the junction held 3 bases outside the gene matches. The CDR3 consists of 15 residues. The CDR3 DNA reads TGTGCCAGCAGGCGACTAGCGGGAGGGGCAGATACGCAGTATTTT. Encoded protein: CASRRLAGGADTQYF.

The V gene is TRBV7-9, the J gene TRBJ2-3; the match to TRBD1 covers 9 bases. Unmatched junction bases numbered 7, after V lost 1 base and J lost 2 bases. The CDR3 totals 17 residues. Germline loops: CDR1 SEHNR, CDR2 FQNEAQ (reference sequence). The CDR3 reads CASSLGVGDRATDTQYF. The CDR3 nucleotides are TGTGCCAGCAGCTTAGGGGTCGGGGACAGGGCCACAGATACGCAGTATTTT.

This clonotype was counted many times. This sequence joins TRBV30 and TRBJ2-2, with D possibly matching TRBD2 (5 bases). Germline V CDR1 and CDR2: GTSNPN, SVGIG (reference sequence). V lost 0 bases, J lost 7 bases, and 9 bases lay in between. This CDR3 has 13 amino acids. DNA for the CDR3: TGTGCCTGGAGTGTATACGGGATCGGGGAGCTGTTTTTT. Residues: CAWSVYGIGELFF.

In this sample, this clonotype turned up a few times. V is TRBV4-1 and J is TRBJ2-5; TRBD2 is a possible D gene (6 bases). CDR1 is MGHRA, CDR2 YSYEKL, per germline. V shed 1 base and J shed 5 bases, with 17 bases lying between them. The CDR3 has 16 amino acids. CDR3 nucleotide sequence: TGCGCCAGCAGCCAAGGAGGAGGGGCGTTAATGGAGACCCAGTACTTC. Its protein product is CASSQGGGALMETQYF.

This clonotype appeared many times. CDR3 in DNA: TGTGCCAGCAAGGAGGAGGTAGCGGCGCCCTACGAGCAGTACTTC. Translating gives CASKEEVAAPYEQYF. V is TRBV6-1 and J is TRBJ2-7; maybe TRBD2 (6 bases). CDR1 is MNHNS and CDR2 is SASEGT in the germline V gene. V was shortened by 7 bases and J by 2 bases, with 18 bases between the two germline ends. CDR3 length: 15 amino acids.

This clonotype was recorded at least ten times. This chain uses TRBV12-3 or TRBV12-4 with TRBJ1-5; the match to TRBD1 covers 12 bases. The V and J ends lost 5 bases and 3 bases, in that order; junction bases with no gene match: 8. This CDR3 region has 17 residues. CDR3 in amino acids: CASSPGDRGLDNQPQHF. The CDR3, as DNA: TGTGCCAGCAGTCCAGGGGACAGGGGGCTGGACAATCAGCCCCAGCATTTT.

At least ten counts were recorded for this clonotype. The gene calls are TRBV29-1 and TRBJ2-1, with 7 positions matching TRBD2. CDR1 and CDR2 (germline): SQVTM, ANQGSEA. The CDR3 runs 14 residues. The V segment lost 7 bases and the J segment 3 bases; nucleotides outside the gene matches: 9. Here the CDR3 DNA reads TGCAGCGGTGCTGGGACTACTATCTACAATGAGCAGTTCTTC. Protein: CSGAGTTIYNEQFF.

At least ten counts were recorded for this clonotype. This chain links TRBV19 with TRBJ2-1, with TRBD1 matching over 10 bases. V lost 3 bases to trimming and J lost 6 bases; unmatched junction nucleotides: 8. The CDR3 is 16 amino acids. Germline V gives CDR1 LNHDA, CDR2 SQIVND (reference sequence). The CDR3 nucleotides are TGTGCCAGTAGTATGTTGGGGACAGGGGTGGTCAATGAGCAGTTCTTC. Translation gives CASSMLGTGVVNEQFF.

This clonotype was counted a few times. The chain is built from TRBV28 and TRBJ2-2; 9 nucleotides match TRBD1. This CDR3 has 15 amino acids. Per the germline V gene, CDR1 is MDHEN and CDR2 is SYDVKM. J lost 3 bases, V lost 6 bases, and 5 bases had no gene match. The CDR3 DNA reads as TGTGCCAGCAGACAAGGGGACAGGGACACCGGGGAGCTGTTTTTT. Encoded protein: CASRQGDRDTGELFF.

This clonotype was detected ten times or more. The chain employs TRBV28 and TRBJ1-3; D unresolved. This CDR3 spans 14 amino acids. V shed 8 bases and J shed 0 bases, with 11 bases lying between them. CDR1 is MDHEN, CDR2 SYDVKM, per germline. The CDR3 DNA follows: TGTGCCAGCCAAAATAACCCCTCTGGAAACACCATATATTTT. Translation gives CASQNNPSGNTIYF.

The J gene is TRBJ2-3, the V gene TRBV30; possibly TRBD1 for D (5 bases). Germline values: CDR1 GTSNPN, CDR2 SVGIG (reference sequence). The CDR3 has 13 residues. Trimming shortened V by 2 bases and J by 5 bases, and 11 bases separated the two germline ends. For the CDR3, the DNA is TGTGCCTGGAGTATCGACAGAAAAGATACGCAGTATTTT. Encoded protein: CAWSIDRKDTQYF.

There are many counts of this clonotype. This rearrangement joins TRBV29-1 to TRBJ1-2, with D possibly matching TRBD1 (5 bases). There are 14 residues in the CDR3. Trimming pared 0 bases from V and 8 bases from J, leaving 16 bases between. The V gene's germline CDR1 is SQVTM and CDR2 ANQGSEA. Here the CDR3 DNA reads TGCAGCGTTGAAGACCCGGGAGGGGCTGGCGGCTACACCTTC. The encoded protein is CSVEDPGGAGGYTF.

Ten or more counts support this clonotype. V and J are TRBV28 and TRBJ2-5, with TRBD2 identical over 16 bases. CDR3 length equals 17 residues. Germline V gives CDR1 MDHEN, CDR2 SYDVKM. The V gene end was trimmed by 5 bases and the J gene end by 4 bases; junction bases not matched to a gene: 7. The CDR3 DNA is TGTGCCAGCAGTACCCTCGGGACTAGCGGGAGGGCAGAGACCCAGTACTTC. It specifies CASSTLGTSGRAETQYF. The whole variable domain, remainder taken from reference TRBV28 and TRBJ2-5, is DVKVTQSSRYLVKRTGEKVFLECVQDMDHENMFWYRQDPGLGLRLIYFSYDVKMKEKGDIPEGYSVSREKKERFSLILESASTNQTSMYLCASSTLGTSGRAETQYFGPGTRLLVL.

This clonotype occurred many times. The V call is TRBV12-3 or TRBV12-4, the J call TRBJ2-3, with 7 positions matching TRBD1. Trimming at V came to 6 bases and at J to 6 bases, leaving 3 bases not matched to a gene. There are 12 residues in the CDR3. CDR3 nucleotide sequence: TGTGCCAGCAGGGAACAGGGGGATACGCAGTATTTT. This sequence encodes CASREQGDTQYF.